This T cell receptor (beta chain) was sequenced in a study of T cell repertoires in cytomegalovirus infection (dated by TCRdb to between 2018 and 2021). With respect to the entire study: Donor HLA type was relevant to the analysis, because carriage of CMV infection together with the matching HLA type was indicated by public TCR beta signatures.

With respect to this clonotype: It lacks a known antigen. Per-nucleotide qualities are absent, and no much larger clonotype sits a single base away.

From the cysteine up to the phenylalanine, the CDR3 has a length of 14 residues. Solely the CDR3 DNA is kept, with 42 bases framed from the first base. The CDR1 and CDR2 encoded by the germline V gene are MDHEN and SYDVKM. V loses 2 bases of germline sequence and J loses 5 bases, and the interval between the two ends is 13 bases. What the study reported, not specific to this receptor: Cumulative frequency of public TCR beta family members discriminated carriers of CMV infection plus the relevant HLA type in this cohort and an independent roughly 350-donor cohort. The ex vivo response was dominated by HLA-C-restricted CMV-specific TCR beta clonotypes, which also provided the single most frequent clonotype in two of eight donors.

The sequencer listed for this sample is Illumina HiSeq 1500. The public reads were reanalyzed by TCRdb: fastp trimming at Q25, MiXCR alignment, in-frame beta chains only. Records with the same CDR3 protein are collapsed into one entry carrying the most frequent genes and DNA. Here the sample has some 680,000 distinct CDR3 sequences; roughly 36% occur a single time. Under 3.5% of the sample lies in the top ten. Sequenced input: PBMCs. The sequence joins TRBV28 to TRBJ2-7; 6 matching bases give a weak D call of TRBD2. The receptor was derived from a human donor in good health (CMV status not recorded). Some clones in this sample may be carry-over from other donors' samples. The DNA sequence is given as TGTGCCAGCAGTTTAGGAGGGCCCGTTGACGAGCAGTACTTC. It translates to CASSLGGPVDEQYF. The full variable domain, completed from the reference TRBV28 and TRBJ2-7 proteins outside the CDR3, reads DVKVTQSSRYLVKRTGEKVFLECVQDMDHENMFWYRQDPGLGLRLIYFSYDVKMKEKGDIPEGYSVSREKKERFSLILESASTNQTSMYLCASSLGGPVDEQYFGPGTRLTVT.